The T cell receptor (beta chain) described here comes from a study of cytomegalovirus exposure and HLA in healthy donors. About the study: A prior study identified 100 million to 130 million unique TCR beta sequences from about 200 million T cells.

CDR1 is MNHEY, CDR2 SMNVEV, per germline (reference sequence). The length of the CDR3 is 17 residues. V trimming: 4 bases; J trimming: 1 base; junction bases outside the gene matches: 11. The study's findings and limits: Among TCR beta chains, those listed as cytomegalovirus-associated numbered around 160.

A remark on this clone: Its antigen is as yet unknown.

Vbeta (60) and Jbeta (13) primers were used in the PCR. Profiling relied on immunoSEQ multiplex PCR, and the TCRdb table lists in-frame clones only, not all of them. The sample has under 250,000 clones; roughly 78% are singletons. The chain links TRBV27 to TRBJ1-2, with 8 bases lining up with TRBD1. Sequenced input: PBMCs. This receptor was taken from a boy younger than 18 in good health and CMV-seronegative. The CDR3 protein is CASSSETGTGDNYGYTF. The DNA of the CDR3 is TGTGCCAGCAGTTCCGAAACGGGGACAGGAGATAACTATGGCTACACCTTC.